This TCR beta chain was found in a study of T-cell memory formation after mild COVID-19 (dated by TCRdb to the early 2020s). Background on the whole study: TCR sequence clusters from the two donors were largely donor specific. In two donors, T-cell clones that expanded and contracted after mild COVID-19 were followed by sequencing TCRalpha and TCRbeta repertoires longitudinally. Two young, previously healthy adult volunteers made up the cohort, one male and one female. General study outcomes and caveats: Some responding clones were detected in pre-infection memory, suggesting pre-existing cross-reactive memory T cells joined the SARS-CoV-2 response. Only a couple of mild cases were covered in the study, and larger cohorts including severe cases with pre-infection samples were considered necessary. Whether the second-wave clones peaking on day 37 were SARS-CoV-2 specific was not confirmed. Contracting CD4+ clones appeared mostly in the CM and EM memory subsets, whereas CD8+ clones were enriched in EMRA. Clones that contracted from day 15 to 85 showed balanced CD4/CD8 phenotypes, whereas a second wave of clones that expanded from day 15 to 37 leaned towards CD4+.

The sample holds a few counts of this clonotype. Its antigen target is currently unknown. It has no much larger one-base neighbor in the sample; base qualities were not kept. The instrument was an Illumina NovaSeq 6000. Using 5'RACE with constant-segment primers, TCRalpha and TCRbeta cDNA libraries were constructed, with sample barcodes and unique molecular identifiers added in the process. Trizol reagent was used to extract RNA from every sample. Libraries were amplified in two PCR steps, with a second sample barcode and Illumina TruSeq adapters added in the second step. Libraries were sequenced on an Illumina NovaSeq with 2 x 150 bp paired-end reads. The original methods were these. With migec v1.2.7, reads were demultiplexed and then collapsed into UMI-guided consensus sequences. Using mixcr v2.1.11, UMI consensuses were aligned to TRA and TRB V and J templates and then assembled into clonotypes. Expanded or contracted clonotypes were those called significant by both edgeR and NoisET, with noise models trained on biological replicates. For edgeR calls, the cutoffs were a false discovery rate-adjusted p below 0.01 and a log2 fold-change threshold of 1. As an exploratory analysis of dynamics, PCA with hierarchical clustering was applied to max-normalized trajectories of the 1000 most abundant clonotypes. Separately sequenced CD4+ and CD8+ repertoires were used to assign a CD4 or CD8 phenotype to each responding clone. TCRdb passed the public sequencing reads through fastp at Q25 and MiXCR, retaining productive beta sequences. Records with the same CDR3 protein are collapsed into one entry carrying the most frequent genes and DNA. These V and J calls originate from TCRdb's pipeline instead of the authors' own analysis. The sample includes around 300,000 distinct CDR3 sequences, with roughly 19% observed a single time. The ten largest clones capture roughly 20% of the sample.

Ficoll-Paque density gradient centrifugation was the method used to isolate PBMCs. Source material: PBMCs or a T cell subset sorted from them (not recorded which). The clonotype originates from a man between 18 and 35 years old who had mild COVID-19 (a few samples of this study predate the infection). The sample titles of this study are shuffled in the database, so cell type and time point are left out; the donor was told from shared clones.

The CDR3 corresponds to CASSPLGPVTEAFF. The DNA reads as follows: TGTGCCAGCAGCCCCCTGGGACCCGTCACTGAAGCTTTCTTT. The chain uses TRBV7-3 and TRBJ1-1; D gene: possibly TRBD1, on 5 matching bases. Measured from the cysteine to the phenylalanine, the CDR3 is 14 residues long. Kept here is only the CDR3 DNA, which spans 42 bases and is read in frame from base 1. The junction shows trimming of 5 bases on V and 4 bases on J, plus 14 bases between the germline ends. CDR1 SGHTA and CDR2 FQGTGA were looked up in the germline V gene.